This T cell receptor (beta chain) was recorded in a study of blood T cell repertoires in COVID-19. At the level of the study: Collection of acute and convalescent COVID-19 samples took place in the United States, Italy and Spain. PBMCs, B-cell-depleted T cells, or T cells were the source of the cDNA or gDNA that made up the material.

Authors' processing steps: Researchers report that nucleated cell counts were estimated from reference gene primer amplification. Some clones are missing from TCRdb's copy, which holds only in-frame ones; the method was immunoSEQ multiplex PCR. V and J calls and clone size are given by that table; D and trimming were obtained from the DNA. The table lists around 240,000 clones, almost 85% of them singletons. The TCR comes from a woman over 75 with acute or convalescent COVID-19. Specimen: peripheral blood.

The CDR3 region has the DNA TGTGCCAGCATCAACGGACAGGGCGGTAATGAAAAACTGTTTTTT. Residues: CASINGQGGNEKLFF. V usage is TRBV7-9 and J usage is TRBJ1-4; the match to TRBD1 covers 8 bases. The CDR3 is 15 residues long. CDR1 and CDR2 (germline): SEHNR, FQNEAQ (reference sequence). Losses at the gene ends were 7 bases for V and 4 bases for J; bases not matched to a gene: 8.